The rows below give T cell receptor beta chains drawn from one sample of a study of shared clonotypes between healthy human individuals. Sequencing was performed with immunoSEQ multiplex PCR; in TCRdb, only in-frame clones are kept and a portion is missing. Of fewer than 3 million clones in the sample, 85% to 95% were seen once. The specimen was naive CD4+ T cells from PBMCs. The receptors were sampled from a man between 18 and 35 years old in good health. Some clones in this sample may be carry-over from other donors' samples. The CDR3 runs from the conserved cysteine through the conserved F or W. The order of the fields is V gene, D gene, clone size, J gene, CDR3 protein, CDR3 DNA. D genes are given only for firm matches. Where a row states a size, it is once, few, many or the class of an expanded clone; other rows omit it.

v_gene: TRBV9; d_gene: TRBD1; abundance: -; j_gene: TRBJ1-1; CDR3aa: CASAGQGNTEAFF; CDR3nt: TGTGCCAGCGCCGGACAGGGGAACACTGAAGCTTTCTTT
v_gene: TRBV5-1; d_gene: -; abundance: once; j_gene: TRBJ1-5; CDR3aa: CASSFGWNQPQHF; CDR3nt: TGCGCCAGCAGCTTCGGATGGAATCAGCCCCAGCATTTT
v_gene: TRBV7-8; d_gene: -; abundance: -; j_gene: TRBJ2-2; CDR3aa: CASRSIASLGGGELFF; CDR3nt: TGTGCCAGCAGGTCGATAGCGTCCCTCGGGGGCGGGGAGCTGTTTTTT
v_gene: TRBV28; d_gene: TRBD1; abundance: -; j_gene: TRBJ2-7; CDR3aa: CASSNLSGTGVYEQYF; CDR3nt: TGTGCCAGCAGCAATTTATCCGGGACAGGGGTCTACGAGCAGTACTTC
v_gene: TRBV5-6; d_gene: TRBD1; abundance: -; j_gene: TRBJ1-2; CDR3aa: CASSLGRGEGGYTF; CDR3nt: TGTGCCAGCAGCTTGGGCAGGGGGGAAGGTGGCTACACCTTC
v_gene: TRBV6-6; d_gene: -; abundance: -; j_gene: TRBJ1-3; CDR3aa: CASRPRTGAGNTIYF; CDR3nt: TGTGCCAGCAGACCCCGTACAGGAGCCGGAAACACCATATATTTT
v_gene: TRBV30; d_gene: -; abundance: -; j_gene: TRBJ2-5; CDR3aa: CAWSDRDGQYF; CDR3nt: TGTGCCTGGAGTGATCGGGACGGCCAGTACTTC
v_gene: TRBV18; d_gene: -; abundance: -; j_gene: TRBJ2-3; CDR3aa: CASSPPGGTDTQYF; CDR3nt: TGTGCCAGCTCACCACCGGGAGGAACAGATACGCAGTATTTT
v_gene: TRBV7-9; d_gene: TRBD2; abundance: -; j_gene: TRBJ2-7; CDR3aa: CASSFTGGGEQYF; CDR3nt: TGTGCCAGCAGCTTCACGGGAGGAGGCGAGCAGTACTTC
v_gene: TRBV19; d_gene: TRBD1; abundance: -; j_gene: TRBJ1-5; CDR3aa: CASSGTGNQPQHF; CDR3nt: TGTGCCAGTAGTGGGACAGGCAATCAGCCCCAGCATTTT
v_gene: TRBV28; d_gene: -; abundance: -; j_gene: TRBJ1-4; CDR3aa: CASSLLGATNEKLFF; CDR3nt: TGTGCCAGCAGTTTATTGGGTGCAACTAATGAAAAACTGTTTTTT
v_gene: TRBV10-3; d_gene: -; abundance: -; j_gene: TRBJ2-3; CDR3aa: CATSLNRASTDTQYF; CDR3nt: TGTGCCACGTCTCTAAACCGAGCTAGCACAGATACGCAGTATTTT
v_gene: TRBV9; d_gene: TRBD2; abundance: -; j_gene: TRBJ2-3; CDR3aa: CASSRRTSGLTDTQYF; CDR3nt: TGTGCCAGCAGCCGCCGGACTAGCGGGCTCACAGATACGCAGTATTTT
v_gene: TRBV7-3; d_gene: -; abundance: few; j_gene: TRBJ1-2; CDR3aa: CASSLQPLYGYTF; CDR3nt: TGTGCCAGCAGCCTACAGCCTCTCTATGGCTACACCTTC
v_gene: TRBV4-3; d_gene: TRBD2; abundance: -; j_gene: TRBJ2-1; CDR3aa: CASSQRLAGVYNEQFF; CDR3nt: TGCGCCAGCAGCCAGAGGCTAGCGGGAGTTTACAATGAGCAGTTCTTC
v_gene: TRBV5-4; d_gene: TRBD1; abundance: -; j_gene: TRBJ2-7; CDR3aa: CASTPGQGSEQYF; CDR3nt: TGTGCCAGCACCCCGGGACAGGGAAGCGAGCAGTACTTC
v_gene: TRBV9; d_gene: TRBD2; abundance: -; j_gene: TRBJ2-1; CDR3aa: CASSVIAGSHNEQFF; CDR3nt: TGTGCCAGCAGCGTCATAGCGGGGAGCCACAATGAGCAGTTCTTC
v_gene: TRBV18; d_gene: -; abundance: -; j_gene: TRBJ2-7; CDR3aa: CASSPPEETVSSYEQYF; CDR3nt: TGTGCCAGCTCACCACCGGAGGAGACGGTGAGCTCCTACGAGCAGTACTTC
v_gene: TRBV6-1; d_gene: TRBD1; abundance: once; j_gene: TRBJ1-2; CDR3aa: CASSPDRTSYGYTF; CDR3nt: TGTGCCAGCAGTCCGGACAGGACTTCCTATGGCTACACCTTC
v_gene: TRBV28; d_gene: TRBD2; abundance: -; j_gene: TRBJ2-1; CDR3aa: CASTGTRREQFF; CDR3nt: TGTGCCAGCACCGGGACTAGACGTGAGCAGTTCTTC
v_gene: TRBV7-2; d_gene: -; abundance: -; j_gene: TRBJ2-2; CDR3aa: CASSRRERVNTGELFF; CDR3nt: TGTGCCAGCAGCCGCCGAGAGCGGGTGAACACCGGGGAGCTGTTTTTT
v_gene: TRBV18; d_gene: -; abundance: -; j_gene: TRBJ2-1; CDR3aa: CASSPRQGAQKSMGTSAKAEQFF; CDR3nt: TGTGCCAGCTCACCACGACAGGGGGCGCAAAAAAGTATGGGGACTAGCGCCAAGGCGGAGCAGTTCTTC
v_gene: TRBV11-2; d_gene: -; abundance: -; j_gene: TRBJ1-1; CDR3aa: CASSLLGAPEAFF; CDR3nt: TGTGCCAGCAGCTTATTGGGAGCGCCTGAAGCTTTCTTT
v_gene: TRBV7-2; d_gene: -; abundance: -; j_gene: TRBJ2-7; CDR3aa: CASSLGGSLPYEQYF; CDR3nt: TGTGCCAGCAGCTTAGGGGGAAGCCTACCCTACGAGCAGTACTTC
v_gene: TRBV19; d_gene: TRBD1; abundance: -; j_gene: TRBJ2-5; CDR3aa: CASKTTGVSGETQYF; CDR3nt: TGTGCCAGTAAGACAACAGGGGTCAGCGGAGAGACCCAGTACTTC
v_gene: TRBV18; d_gene: TRBD2; abundance: -; j_gene: TRBJ2-1; CDR3aa: CASSRRVAGVAGSSYNEQFF; CDR3nt: TGTGCCAGCTCACGACGGGTAGCGGGAGTAGCGGGGAGCTCCTACAATGAGCAGTTCTTC
v_gene: TRBV5-1; d_gene: -; abundance: -; j_gene: TRBJ2-7; CDR3aa: CASSLVAGSYEQYF; CDR3nt: TGCGCCAGCAGCTTGGTGGCAGGCTCCTACGAGCAGTACTTC
v_gene: TRBV18; d_gene: TRBD1; abundance: -; j_gene: TRBJ1-1; CDR3aa: CASSPDRQRGTEAFF; CDR3nt: TGTGCCAGCTCCCCGGACAGGCAGAGGGGCACTGAAGCTTTCTTT
v_gene: TRBV21-1; d_gene: -; abundance: -; j_gene: TRBJ2-7; CDR3aa: CASSMGTGGSYEQYF; CDR3nt: TGTGCCAGCAGCATGGGGACAGGGGGCTCCTACGAGCAGTACTTC
v_gene: TRBV30; d_gene: -; abundance: once; j_gene: TRBJ1-2; CDR3aa: CAWSFRAPSWGGYTF; CDR3nt: TGTGCCTGGAGTTTCAGGGCGCCTTCCTGGGGTGGCTACACCTTC
v_gene: TRBV6-6; d_gene: -; abundance: once; j_gene: TRBJ1-1; CDR3aa: CASNFWGVGTEAFF; CDR3nt: TGTGCCAGCAATTTTTGGGGGGTGGGCACTGAAGCTTTCTTT
v_gene: TRBV6-5; d_gene: -; abundance: -; j_gene: TRBJ1-2; CDR3aa: CASRPYRESNYGYTF; CDR3nt: TGTGCCAGCAGACCTTACAGGGAATCTAACTATGGCTACACCTTC
v_gene: TRBV18; d_gene: -; abundance: -; j_gene: TRBJ2-5; CDR3aa: CASSLEKETQYF; CDR3nt: TGTGCCAGCTCACTCGAAAAGGAGACCCAGTACTTC
v_gene: TRBV7-9; d_gene: -; abundance: -; j_gene: TRBJ1-4; CDR3aa: CASSLNGVNEKLFF; CDR3nt: TGTGCCAGCAGCTTAAACGGAGTTAATGAAAAACTGTTTTTT
v_gene: TRBV10-3; d_gene: TRBD1; abundance: -; j_gene: TRBJ1-5; CDR3aa: CALPIPQGRPLNQPQHF; CDR3nt: TGTGCCCTCCCAATCCCACAGGGGCGGCCTCTCAATCAGCCCCAGCATTTT
v_gene: TRBV19; d_gene: -; abundance: -; j_gene: TRBJ1-2; CDR3aa: CASGIYQGVYGYTF; CDR3nt: TGTGCCAGTGGGATCTATCAGGGAGTCTATGGCTACACCTTC
v_gene: TRBV6-1; d_gene: -; abundance: -; j_gene: TRBJ2-7; CDR3aa: CASLRDTNYEQYF; CDR3nt: TGTGCCAGCCTCCGGGACACCAACTACGAGCAGTACTTC
v_gene: TRBV6-5; d_gene: -; abundance: -; j_gene: TRBJ2-6; CDR3aa: CASTHTVSGANVLTF; CDR3nt: TGTGCCAGCACGCATACGGTATCGGGGGCCAACGTCCTGACTTTC
v_gene: TRBV5-1; d_gene: TRBD2; abundance: -; j_gene: TRBJ2-1; CDR3aa: CASSSGTSGNEQFF; CDR3nt: TGCGCCAGCAGTTCCGGGACTAGCGGGAACGAGCAGTTCTTC
v_gene: TRBV10-3; d_gene: -; abundance: -; j_gene: TRBJ2-7; CDR3aa: CAISAQAGEQYF; CDR3nt: TGTGCCATCAGTGCTCAGGCTGGGGAGCAGTACTTC
v_gene: TRBV30; d_gene: -; abundance: -; j_gene: TRBJ2-7; CDR3aa: CAWSSGVSYEQYF; CDR3nt: TGTGCCTGGAGTTCGGGGGTCTCCTACGAGCAGTACTTC
v_gene: TRBV7-3; d_gene: TRBD2; abundance: -; j_gene: TRBJ2-5; CDR3aa: CASSPGLAGEETQYF; CDR3nt: TGTGCCAGCAGCCCTGGACTAGCGGGAGAAGAGACCCAGTACTTC
v_gene: TRBV5-1; d_gene: TRBD1; abundance: once; j_gene: TRBJ2-2; CDR3aa: CASSLLGQGYTGELFF; CDR3nt: TGCGCCAGCAGCTTGTTAGGACAGGGTTACACCGGGGAGCTGTTTTTT
v_gene: TRBV18; d_gene: -; abundance: -; j_gene: TRBJ1-4; CDR3aa: CASSESREKLFF; CDR3nt: TGTGCCAGCTCCGAAAGTCGGGAAAAACTGTTTTTT
v_gene: TRBV5-1; d_gene: -; abundance: -; j_gene: TRBJ2-2; CDR3aa: CASSLEFYYTGELFF; CDR3nt: TGCGCCAGCAGCTTGGAATTCTACTACACCGGGGAGCTGTTTTTT
v_gene: TRBV18; d_gene: TRBD2; abundance: -; j_gene: TRBJ2-1; CDR3aa: CASSPFSGESYNEQFF; CDR3nt: TGTGCCAGCTCACCATTTAGCGGGGAGTCCTACAATGAGCAGTTCTTC
v_gene: TRBV5-1; d_gene: TRBD2; abundance: -; j_gene: TRBJ2-4; CDR3aa: CASSEGGLAKNIQYF; CDR3nt: TGCGCCAGCAGCGAGGGAGGGTTAGCCAAAAACATTCAGTACTTC
v_gene: TRBV5-8; d_gene: -; abundance: few; j_gene: TRBJ1-2; CDR3aa: CASSLRYGYTF; CDR3nt: TGTGCCAGCAGCTTGCGCTATGGCTACACCTTC
v_gene: TRBV10-3; d_gene: -; abundance: -; j_gene: TRBJ1-6; CDR3aa: CASGIGQFNSPLHF; CDR3nt: TGTGCCAGCGGAATCGGACAGTTTAATTCACCCCTCCACTTT
v_gene: TRBV2; d_gene: -; abundance: -; j_gene: TRBJ1-4; CDR3aa: CASSPALTMVLFF; CDR3nt: TGTGCCAGCAGCCCGGCCTTAACTATGGTCCTGTTTTTT
v_gene: TRBV27; d_gene: -; abundance: -; j_gene: TRBJ1-5; CDR3aa: CASRIGRGDQPQHF; CDR3nt: TGTGCCAGCAGAATCGGACGGGGGGATCAGCCCCAGCATTTT
v_gene: TRBV5-1; d_gene: TRBD2; abundance: once; j_gene: TRBJ2-2; CDR3aa: CASSQRAGEVGELFF; CDR3nt: TGCGCCAGCAGCCAGAGAGCGGGAGAGGTCGGGGAGCTGTTTTTT
v_gene: TRBV28; d_gene: -; abundance: -; j_gene: TRBJ2-1; CDR3aa: CASGGVSYNEQFF; CDR3nt: TGTGCCAGCGGTGGGGTATCCTACAATGAGCAGTTCTTC
v_gene: TRBV28; d_gene: -; abundance: -; j_gene: TRBJ1-1; CDR3aa: CASCGLDTEAFF; CDR3nt: TGTGCCAGCTGCGGTTTGGACACTGAAGCTTTCTTT
v_gene: TRBV6-6; d_gene: -; abundance: -; j_gene: TRBJ2-7; CDR3aa: CASSGRENEQYF; CDR3nt: TGTGCCAGCAGCGGGAGAGAAAACGAGCAGTACTTC
v_gene: TRBV7-6; d_gene: -; abundance: -; j_gene: TRBJ1-2; CDR3aa: CASSSGRAGTNYGYTF; CDR3nt: TGTGCCAGCAGCTCAGGTCGTGCCGGGACAAACTATGGCTACACCTTC
v_gene: TRBV4-2; d_gene: TRBD1; abundance: -; j_gene: TRBJ1-6; CDR3aa: CASSIRTGQDSPLHF; CDR3nt: TGTGCCAGCAGCATACGGACAGGGCAAGATTCACCCCTCCACTTT
v_gene: TRBV7-6; d_gene: TRBD1; abundance: -; j_gene: TRBJ2-3; CDR3aa: CASSLPHRGRRNTGTQYF; CDR3nt: TGTGCCAGCAGCTTACCCCACAGGGGGCGGCGGAACACAGGTACGCAGTATTTT
v_gene: TRBV9; d_gene: -; abundance: -; j_gene: TRBJ1-1; CDR3aa: CASSPTSLGTTEAFF; CDR3nt: TGTGCCAGCAGCCCGACCTCTCTTGGGACCACTGAAGCTTTCTTT